This TCR beta chain was recovered during a study of cytomegalovirus exposure and HLA in healthy donors. Findings and caveats of the study: Trimming of TCR beta V- and J-genes showed a link, identified in a later analysis, to a missense DCLRE1C variant. Analyses of presence/absence relied on an assumption of roughly uniform sequencing depth across donors. The authors judged a highly shared variant cluster likely a sequencing artifact.

Germline CDR1 reads MNHEY; CDR2 reads SVGAGI. This CDR3 region has 13 residues. Trimming removed 2 bases at V and 2 bases at J, with 6 bases between. As for this clone: Its antigen is not known.

The PCR ran on 60 Vbeta and 13 Jbeta primers. Some clones are missing from TCRdb's copy, which holds only in-frame ones; the method was immunoSEQ multiplex PCR. The sample shows more than 85,000 clones, 65% to 80% of them seen only once. The source of this sequence is a woman between 45 and 65 years old in good health and CMV-seropositive. The rearrangement uses TRBV6-5 and TRBJ2-5; a possible D gene is TRBD2 (5 bases). Source material: PBMCs. The CDR3 coding sequence is TGTGCCAGCAGTTACGGCGGGCAAGAGACCCAGTACTTC. Translating gives CASSYGGQETQYF.